Listed below are T cell receptor beta chains from one sample, sequenced in a study of cytomegalovirus exposure and HLA in healthy donors. The method was immunoSEQ multiplex PCR; TCRdb's version includes in-frame clones alone and lacks a portion of them. The table includes 150,000 to 200,000 clones, almost 85% detected once. The specimen sequenced was PBMCs. Receptors originate from a boy aged 2 to 10 in good health and CMV-seronegative. Each CDR3 is given with its conserved first and last residue. A D gene is named only where the DNA matches it firmly. Size is omitted from some rows. Given values are once, few, many or a class for expanded clones.

d_call: TRBD2; v_call: TRBV4-1; clone_size: NA; cdr3_length: 16; j_call: TRBJ2-1; cdr3_aa: CASSHPSGSSYNEQFF; cdr3_nt: TGCGCCAGCAGCCACCCTAGCGGGAGCTCCTACAATGAGCAGTTCTTC
d_call: NA; v_call: TRBV5-1; clone_size: NA; cdr3_length: 14; j_call: TRBJ1-4; cdr3_aa: CASSLYGDNEKLFF; cdr3_nt: TGCGCCAGCAGCTTGTACGGAGATAATGAAAAACTGTTTTTT
d_call: NA; v_call: TRBV6-1; clone_size: NA; cdr3_length: 15; j_call: TRBJ2-3; cdr3_aa: CASTPGRAGINTQYF; cdr3_nt: TGTGCCAGCACCCCCGGAAGAGCAGGAATAAATACGCAGTATTTT
d_call: TRBD2; v_call: TRBV7-6; clone_size: NA; cdr3_length: 14; j_call: TRBJ2-1; cdr3_aa: CASSLAGGNNEQFF; cdr3_nt: TGTGCCAGCAGCTTGGCGGGAGGAAACAATGAGCAGTTCTTC
d_call: NA; v_call: TRBV10-1; clone_size: NA; cdr3_length: 16; j_call: TRBJ2-1; cdr3_aa: CASSEFRVSSYNEQFF; cdr3_nt: TGCGCCAGCAGTGAGTTTCGGGTTAGCTCCTACAATGAGCAGTTCTTC
d_call: NA; v_call: TRBV11-2; clone_size: NA; cdr3_length: 13; j_call: TRBJ1-3; cdr3_aa: CASSLISGNTIYF; cdr3_nt: TGTGCCAGCAGCCTGATATCAGGGAACACCATATATTTT
d_call: TRBD2; v_call: TRBV4-2; clone_size: NA; cdr3_length: 15; j_call: TRBJ2-1; cdr3_aa: CASSPGTSVYNEQFF; cdr3_nt: TGTGCCAGCAGCCCCGGGACTAGCGTCTACAATGAGCAGTTCTTC
d_call: TRBD1; v_call: TRBV10-2; clone_size: few; cdr3_length: 16; j_call: TRBJ1-5; cdr3_aa: CASSESRAGGNQPQHF; cdr3_nt: TGCGCCAGCAGTGAGTCGAGGGCAGGGGGAAATCAGCCCCAGCATTTT
d_call: NA; v_call: TRBV30; clone_size: NA; cdr3_length: 15; j_call: TRBJ1-3; cdr3_aa: CAWSGETGSGNTIYF; cdr3_nt: TGTGCCTGGAGTGGAGAGACAGGCTCTGGAAACACCATATATTTT
d_call: NA; v_call: TRBV28; clone_size: NA; cdr3_length: 15; j_call: TRBJ1-2; cdr3_aa: CASSPGLGQGNGYTF; cdr3_nt: TGTGCCAGCAGTCCCGGTCTCGGGCAGGGCAATGGCTACACCTTC
d_call: NA; v_call: TRBV27; clone_size: NA; cdr3_length: 14; j_call: TRBJ2-1; cdr3_aa: CASSQQSSYNEQFF; cdr3_nt: TGTGCCAGCAGCCAACAGAGCTCCTACAATGAGCAGTTCTTC
d_call: NA; v_call: TRBV7-2; clone_size: NA; cdr3_length: 15; j_call: TRBJ2-1; cdr3_aa: CASSSLAGADNEQFF; cdr3_nt: TGTGCCAGCAGCTCCTTGGCGGGGGCTGACAATGAGCAGTTCTTC
d_call: TRBD2; v_call: TRBV10-2; clone_size: NA; cdr3_length: 14; j_call: TRBJ2-7; cdr3_aa: CASSWGGGKYEQYF; cdr3_nt: TGCGCCAGCAGCTGGGGGGGAGGCAAATACGAGCAGTACTTC
d_call: NA; v_call: TRBV7-2; clone_size: NA; cdr3_length: 17; j_call: TRBJ2-7; cdr3_aa: CASSLASPGSSKYEQYF; cdr3_nt: TGTGCCAGCAGCTTAGCGAGCCCCGGGAGTAGTAAGTACGAGCAGTACTTC
d_call: TRBD2; v_call: TRBV6-1; clone_size: NA; cdr3_length: 17; j_call: TRBJ2-3; cdr3_aa: CASSEGAGGPSTDTQYF; cdr3_nt: TGTGCCAGCAGTGAGGGGGCGGGAGGGCCATCCACAGATACGCAGTATTTT
d_call: TRBD1; v_call: TRBV7-9; clone_size: NA; cdr3_length: 15; j_call: TRBJ1-1; cdr3_aa: CASSPGTGVWAEAFF; cdr3_nt: TGTGCCAGCAGCCCCGGGACAGGGGTTTGGGCTGAAGCTTTCTTT
d_call: TRBD2; v_call: TRBV5-1; clone_size: NA; cdr3_length: 14; j_call: TRBJ2-7; cdr3_aa: CASSLASGSYEQYF; cdr3_nt: TGCGCCAGCAGCTTGGCCAGCGGGAGCTACGAGCAGTACTTC
d_call: NA; v_call: TRBV2; clone_size: NA; cdr3_length: 16; j_call: TRBJ2-2; cdr3_aa: CASSVAGSGNTGELFF; cdr3_nt: TGTGCCAGCAGTGTAGCCGGGAGTGGGAACACCGGGGAGCTGTTTTTT
d_call: NA; v_call: TRBV10-3; clone_size: NA; cdr3_length: 13; j_call: TRBJ1-2; cdr3_aa: CAISESGEGGYTF; cdr3_nt: TGTGCCATCAGTGAGTCGGGGGAGGGCGGCTACACCTTC
d_call: TRBD1; v_call: TRBV2; clone_size: NA; cdr3_length: 16; j_call: TRBJ2-5; cdr3_aa: CASRRPGTGTQETQYF; cdr3_nt: TGTGCCAGCAGGAGACCCGGGACAGGGACACAAGAGACCCAGTACTTC
d_call: TRBD1; v_call: TRBV11-2; clone_size: NA; cdr3_length: 17; j_call: TRBJ2-7; cdr3_aa: CASSLDIVTGPEYEQYF; cdr3_nt: TGTGCCAGCAGCTTGGACATAGTGACAGGGCCTGAGTACGAGCAGTACTTC
d_call: NA; v_call: TRBV12-5; clone_size: NA; cdr3_length: 13; j_call: TRBJ1-5; cdr3_aa: CASGNYSNQPQHF; cdr3_nt: TGTGCTAGTGGCAACTATAGCAATCAGCCCCAGCATTTT
d_call: TRBD1; v_call: TRBV19; clone_size: NA; cdr3_length: 16; j_call: TRBJ1-4; cdr3_aa: CASTPTLPGGGEKLFF; cdr3_nt: TGTGCCAGTACCCCCACTCTGCCAGGGGGTGGTGAAAAACTGTTTTTT
d_call: TRBD1; v_call: TRBV27; clone_size: once; cdr3_length: 12; j_call: TRBJ1-2; cdr3_aa: CASTDRVNGYTF; cdr3_nt: TGTGCCAGCACTGACAGGGTTAATGGCTACACCTTC
d_call: NA; v_call: TRBV7-9; clone_size: NA; cdr3_length: 12; j_call: TRBJ2-2; cdr3_aa: CASSYLTGELFF; cdr3_nt: TGTGCCAGCAGCTACCTCACTGGGGAGCTGTTTTTT
d_call: NA; v_call: TRBV29-1; clone_size: NA; cdr3_length: 13; j_call: TRBJ1-4; cdr3_aa: CSVGGGGDEKLFF; cdr3_nt: TGCAGCGTTGGGGGCGGTGGGGATGAAAAACTGTTTTTT
d_call: NA; v_call: TRBV7-8; clone_size: NA; cdr3_length: 14; j_call: TRBJ1-2; cdr3_aa: CASSLGRQDYGYTF; cdr3_nt: TGTGCCAGCAGCTTAGGAAGACAGGACTATGGCTACACCTTC
d_call: NA; v_call: TRBV30; clone_size: NA; cdr3_length: 14; j_call: TRBJ1-1; cdr3_aa: CAWSEGRGNTEAFF; cdr3_nt: TGTGCCTGGAGTGAGGGGCGAGGGAACACTGAAGCTTTCTTT
d_call: NA; v_call: TRBV5-1; clone_size: NA; cdr3_length: 16; j_call: TRBJ2-5; cdr3_aa: CASSLRSGAPQETQYF; cdr3_nt: TGCGCCAGCAGCTTGAGGTCCGGAGCTCCACAAGAGACCCAGTACTTC
d_call: TRBD2; v_call: TRBV7-9; clone_size: NA; cdr3_length: 15; j_call: TRBJ2-1; cdr3_aa: CASSLDGTRGDEQFF; cdr3_nt: TGTGCCAGCAGCTTAGACGGGACTAGAGGTGATGAGCAGTTCTTC
d_call: TRBD2; v_call: TRBV4-1; clone_size: few; cdr3_length: 16; j_call: TRBJ2-3; cdr3_aa: CASSQVGSGSSDTQYF; cdr3_nt: TGCGCCAGCAGCCAAGTGGGCAGCGGGAGTTCAGATACGCAGTATTTT
d_call: NA; v_call: TRBV28; clone_size: NA; cdr3_length: 14; j_call: TRBJ1-2; cdr3_aa: CASSSGGESYGYTF; cdr3_nt: TGTGCCAGCAGTTCGGGAGGGGAAAGCTATGGCTACACCTTC
d_call: TRBD1; v_call: TRBV6-1; clone_size: NA; cdr3_length: 15; j_call: TRBJ2-7; cdr3_aa: CASSEWDRGAYEQYF; cdr3_nt: TGTGCCAGCAGTGAGTGGGACAGGGGAGCCTACGAGCAGTACTTC
d_call: NA; v_call: TRBV6-1; clone_size: NA; cdr3_length: 13; j_call: TRBJ1-2; cdr3_aa: CASSGLNFGGYTF; cdr3_nt: TGTGCCAGCAGTGGGCTAAACTTCGGGGGCTACACCTTC
d_call: NA; v_call: TRBV4-1; clone_size: NA; cdr3_length: 12; j_call: TRBJ2-3; cdr3_aa: CASSQDIDTQYF; cdr3_nt: TGCGCCAGCAGCCAAGATATAGATACGCAGTATTTT
d_call: NA; v_call: TRBV5-1; clone_size: NA; cdr3_length: 14; j_call: TRBJ2-2; cdr3_aa: CASMARGNTGELFF; cdr3_nt: TGCGCCAGCATGGCCCGAGGGAACACCGGGGAGCTGTTTTTT
d_call: NA; v_call: TRBV15; clone_size: NA; cdr3_length: 14; j_call: TRBJ2-7; cdr3_aa: CATSRDPREYEQYF; cdr3_nt: TGTGCCACCAGCAGAGATCCTCGAGAGTACGAGCAGTACTTC
d_call: TRBD2; v_call: TRBV27; clone_size: few; cdr3_length: 14; j_call: TRBJ2-1; cdr3_aa: CASRITSGRNEQFF; cdr3_nt: TGTGCCAGCAGAATCACTAGCGGGAGGAATGAGCAGTTCTTC
d_call: TRBD1; v_call: TRBV4-2; clone_size: NA; cdr3_length: 17; j_call: TRBJ1-2; cdr3_aa: CASSQVPARGQGYGYTF; cdr3_nt: TGTGCCAGCAGCCAAGTTCCCGCCAGGGGGCAGGGCTATGGCTACACCTTC
d_call: TRBD2; v_call: TRBV7-6; clone_size: NA; cdr3_length: 17; j_call: TRBJ2-1; cdr3_aa: CASSLDGTSGRKDEQFF; cdr3_nt: TGTGCCAGCAGCTTAGATGGGACTAGCGGGAGAAAGGATGAGCAGTTCTTC
d_call: NA; v_call: TRBV27; clone_size: NA; cdr3_length: 14; j_call: TRBJ2-7; cdr3_aa: CASSLSGPLGEQYF; cdr3_nt: TGTGCCAGCAGTTTATCGGGCCCTCTGGGCGAGCAGTACTTC
d_call: TRBD2; v_call: TRBV6-1; clone_size: NA; cdr3_length: 15; j_call: TRBJ2-3; cdr3_aa: CASSDLAGVGDTQYF; cdr3_nt: TGTGCCAGCAGTGACCTAGCGGGAGTTGGAGATACGCAGTATTTT
d_call: NA; v_call: TRBV7-9; clone_size: NA; cdr3_length: 16; j_call: TRBJ1-2; cdr3_aa: CASSPIPPGTNYGYTF; cdr3_nt: TGTGCCAGCAGCCCCATTCCTCCGGGGACTAACTATGGCTACACCTTC
d_call: TRBD2; v_call: TRBV11-2; clone_size: NA; cdr3_length: 15; j_call: TRBJ2-1; cdr3_aa: CASSLGVSGRDEQFF; cdr3_nt: TGTGCCAGCAGCTTAGGGGTTAGCGGGAGGGATGAGCAGTTCTTC
d_call: TRBD2; v_call: TRBV7-2; clone_size: NA; cdr3_length: 16; j_call: TRBJ2-3; cdr3_aa: CASSQVFERELDTQYF; cdr3_nt: TGTGCCAGCAGCCAAGTCTTCGAGCGGGAGCTAGATACGCAGTATTTT
d_call: NA; v_call: TRBV9; clone_size: NA; cdr3_length: 15; j_call: TRBJ1-5; cdr3_aa: CASSVEPGPDQPQHF; cdr3_nt: TGTGCCAGCAGCGTAGAGCCTGGTCCGGATCAGCCCCAGCATTTT
d_call: NA; v_call: TRBV7-6; clone_size: once; cdr3_length: 15; j_call: TRBJ2-2; cdr3_aa: CASSLYGGPTGELFF; cdr3_nt: TGTGCCAGCAGCTTATACGGAGGCCCGACCGGGGAGCTGTTTTTT